A selection of T cell receptor beta chains follows, all from one sample in a study of T cells expressing NK-cell markers. From its re-call of the 5' RACE reads, TCRdb lists each CDR3 protein once, without DNA. This sample's clone table lists about 380,000 distinct CDR3 sequences. Sequenced material: blood T cells: a sorted CD56 or NKG2C T cell subset, CD4+ or CD8+ T cells, or bulk PBMC T cells (not recorded which). These receptors came from a man aged 18 to 69 in good health. Each CDR3 is given with its conserved first and last residue.

j_call cdr3_length v_call cdr3_aa
TRBJ2-2 17 TRBV24-1 CATSDSRGGANTGELFF
TRBJ2-3 13 TRBV20-1 CSAGTSPSATQYF
TRBJ1-2 14 TRBV6-5 CASSYSFQAYGYTF
TRBJ1-6 15 TRBV7-9 CASSLEGQLNSPLHF
TRBJ2-1 14 TRBV24-1 CATSDFGAGAEQFF
TRBJ2-7 14 TRBV28 CASSFSGGFNEQYF
TRBJ2-7 14 TRBV30 CAWSPLAGGYEQYF
TRBJ1-3 16 TRBV6-5 CASSYPSGQPGNTIYF
TRBJ2-5 14 TRBV20-1 CSARRTSGLETQYF
TRBJ2-3 16 TRBV18 CASSTGQARTTDTQYF
TRBJ2-7 15 TRBV20-1 CSATPRTAISYEQYF
TRBJ2-7 14 TRBV25-1 CASSELGGPDEQYF
TRBJ2-7 17 TRBV12-3/TRBV12-4 CASSLTRQSGPFYEQYF
TRBJ2-7 15 TRBV2 CASSEEAGGLSEQYF
TRBJ1-5 15 TRBV2 CASSELLKGSQPQHF
TRBJ1-1 14 TRBV7-2 CASSLSSRNTEAFF
TRBJ2-7 14 TRBV12-3/TRBV12-4 CASSPRGGIYEQYF
TRBJ2-5 14 TRBV18 CASSRPALQETQYF
TRBJ2-7 15 TRBV7-8 CASSLAGQDFYEQYF
TRBJ2-5 16 TRBV24-1 CATSDLASGGAETQYF
TRBJ1-2 15 TRBV21-1 CASSNLQGAFYGYTF
TRBJ2-4 14 TRBV3-1 CASTGGLAKNIQYF
TRBJ1-1 15 TRBV5-6 CASSNQGTLNTEAFF
TRBJ2-2 15 TRBV2 CASSPWTGEAGELFF
TRBJ2-3 16 TRBV27 CASSLGSRSSTDTQYF
TRBJ1-5 14 TRBV7-8 CATTGAMGNQPQHF
TRBJ2-3 14 TRBV5-1 CASRPDRNTDTQYF
TRBJ1-6 17 TRBV5-1 CASSGRQGSSYNSPLHF
TRBJ2-5 15 TRBV7-9 CASSLFGQPQETQYF
TRBJ2-1 16 TRBV6-5 CASSYSIAGVYGEQFF
TRBJ2-7 15 TRBV5-5 CASSPGQGTTYEQYF
TRBJ2-5 15 TRBV18 CASSPPSLAGETQYF
TRBJ1-2 12 TRBV6-5 CASMTAPYGYTF